These T cell receptor beta chains were read from a single sample in a study of T cell repertoires in cytomegalovirus infection. TCRdb reanalysed the reads using MiXCR and keeps one entry per CDR3 protein. The sample contains 400,000 or so distinct CDR3 sequences, 30% to 40% of which appear only once. Specimen: PBMCs. These receptors originate from a human donor in good health (CMV status not recorded). Some clones in this sample may be carry-over from other donors' samples. Each CDR3 is given with its conserved first and last residue. Each record gives: J gene, D gene, V gene, clone size, CDR3 protein, CDR3 DNA. D genes are given only for firm matches. A row's size may be missing; if present it is once, few, many or a size class.

>TRBJ1-4|NA|TRBV5-1|NA
CASSLVSDEKLFF
TGCGCCAGCAGCTTGGTGTCGGATGAAAAACTGTTTTTT
>TRBJ2-7|NA|TRBV7-9|NA
CASSSADGVYEQYF
TGTGCCAGCAGCTCGGCGGACGGCGTCTACGAGCAGTACTTC
>TRBJ2-7|TRBD2|TRBV4-1|few
CASSQRGAGDLHYEQYF
TGCGCCAGCAGCCAACGTGGGGCGGGGGACCTCCACTACGAGCAGTACTTC
>TRBJ1-4|NA|TRBV27|few
CASSFSVARGGATNEKLFF
TGTGCCAGCAGTTTTTCCGTTGCGAGAGGGGGAGCAACTAATGAAAAACTGTTTTTT
>TRBJ2-7|NA|TRBV20-1|NA
CSAREGGHRVDYEQYF
TGCAGTGCTAGAGAGGGGGGGCACAGGGTCGACTACGAGCAGTACTTC
>TRBJ1-2|NA|TRBV5-1|NA
CASSLTNTNYGYTF
TGCGCCAGCAGCTTGACGAATACTAACTATGGCTACACCTTC
>TRBJ1-1|NA|TRBV6-1|NA
CASSGHIQRTEAFF
TGTGCCAGCAGTGGACATATACAAAGGACTGAAGCTTTCTTT
>TRBJ1-2|TRBD1|TRBV7-2|many
CASSLGTVYGYTF
TGTGCCAGCAGCCTCGGGACAGTCTATGGCTACACCTTC
>TRBJ2-2|NA|TRBV6-2/TRBV6-3|NA
CASTTAGTFTGELFF
TGTGCCAGCACTACAGCCGGGACTTTCACCGGGGAGCTGTTTTTT
>TRBJ2-3|TRBD2|TRBV29-1|NA
CSVRDYADTQYF
TGCAGCGTTCGGGACTATGCAGATACGCAGTATTTT
>TRBJ1-4|NA|TRBV29-1|NA
CSVSRATNEKLFF
TGCAGCGTTTCCCGAGCAACTAATGAAAAACTGTTTTTT
>TRBJ1-1|TRBD1|TRBV6-6|few
CASSPTPGQGLNTEAFF
TGTGCCAGCAGTCCTACCCCGGGACAGGGGTTGAACACTGAAGCTTTCTTT
>TRBJ1-1|NA|TRBV19|NA
CASNLGGGTFF
TGTGCCAGTAATCTCGGAGGGGGGACTTTCTTT
>TRBJ2-7|TRBD2|TRBV5-6|NA
CASSFSGGREQYF
TGTGCCAGCAGCTTTAGCGGGGGGCGTGAGCAGTACTTC
>TRBJ2-3|TRBD2|TRBV28|NA
CASSLVPRGGRGETQYF
TGTGCCAGCAGTTTGGTCCCGCGGGGGGGCCGGGGAGAGACCCAGTATTTT
>TRBJ1-2|NA|TRBV25-1|NA
CASSGGQSYCYTF
TGTGCCAGCAGCGGTGGACAGAGCTATTGCTACACCTTC
>TRBJ2-5|NA|TRBV6-2/TRBV6-3|few
CASSYSNRDRETQYF
TGTGCCAGCAGTTACTCGAATAGGGATCGAGAGACCCAGTACTTC
>TRBJ2-2|TRBD2|TRBV4-1|NA
CASSLRYSGGRSNTGELFF
TGCGCCAGCAGCCTCCGATATAGCGGGGGGCGCTCGAACACCGGGGAGCTGTTTTTT
>TRBJ2-4|NA|TRBV7-9|few
CASSLIGQVGDIQYF
TGTGCCAGCAGCTTGATTGGGCAGGTCGGAGACATTCAGTACTTC
>TRBJ1-2|NA|TRBV5-6|NA
CASSLSGWKHHGYTF
TGTGCCAGCAGCTTATCAGGGTGGAAACATCATGGCTACACCTTC
>TRBJ1-5|NA|TRBV6-8|NA
CASSYSSSGGSNQPQHF
TGTGCCAGCAGTTACTCGTCGTCCGGCGGGAGCAATCAGCCCCAGCATTTT
>TRBJ1-3|NA|TRBV7-2|many
CASSLERQGRNTIYF
TGTGCCAGCAGCTTAGAGCGGCAGGGCCGAAACACCATATATTTT
>TRBJ1-2|TRBD1|TRBV12-3/TRBV12-4|few
CAGGDSFNGYTF
TGTGCCGGGGGGGACAGCTTCAATGGCTACACCTTC
>TRBJ2-2|TRBD1|TRBV7-2|NA
CASSSTGTGHTGELFF
TGTGCCAGCAGCTCCACCGGGACAGGTCACACCGGGGAGCTGTTTTTT
>TRBJ1-1|TRBD1|TRBV5-4|few
CASSPRLGQGGMNTEAFF
TGTGCCAGCAGCCCCCGACTCGGACAGGGAGGGATGAACACTGAAGCTTTCTTT
>TRBJ1-1|TRBD1|TRBV18|NA
CASSHQGEMMNNEAFF
TGTGCCAGCTCACATCAGGGGGAAATGATGAACAATGAAGCTTTCTTT
>TRBJ2-3|NA|TRBV19|NA
CASRRQASTDTQYF
TGTGCCAGTAGAAGACAGGCGAGCACAGATACGCAGTATTTT
>TRBJ2-7|NA|TRBV7-6|NA
CASSSYSSSSYEQYF
TGTGCCAGCAGCTCCTATTCCAGCAGCTCCTACGAGCAGTACTTC
>TRBJ1-2|NA|TRBV7-6|NA
CASSKSGTVPIVYGYTF
TGTGCCAGCAGTAAATCCGGGACTGTCCCGATCGTTTATGGCTACACCTTC
>TRBJ2-2|TRBD2|TRBV6-6|NA
CASGGLAENTGELFF
TGTGCCAGCGGGGGACTAGCGGAGAACACCGGGGAGCTGTTTTTT
>TRBJ1-1|NA|TRBV4-2|NA
CSSSQALSTISDTEAFF
TGTTCCAGCAGCCAAGCCCTTAGTACGATTTCGGACACTGAAGCTTTCTTT
>TRBJ2-5|TRBD1|TRBV7-6|once
CASSYGTAKSQETQYF
TGTGCCAGCAGCTATGGGACAGCCAAATCCCAAGAGACCCAGTACTTC
>TRBJ2-7|TRBD1|TRBV6-7|many
CASSFRTGFVGSYEQYF
TGTGCCAGCAGTTTTCGGACAGGGTTTGTCGGCTCCTACGAGCAGTACTTC
>TRBJ1-3|NA|TRBV19|few
CASSDWAGNTIYF
TGTGCCAGTAGTGATTGGGCTGGAAACACCATATATTTT
>TRBJ1-5|TRBD1|TRBV10-2|once
CASRDRDGQPQHF
TGCGCCAGCCGGGACAGGGACGGTCAGCCCCAGCATTTT
>TRBJ2-3|NA|TRBV7-6|many
CASSFEREIDTQYF
TGTGCCAGCAGCTTTGAGAGGGAGATAGATACGCAGTATTTT
>TRBJ1-5|NA|TRBV7-8|NA
CASSREETYSNQPQHF
TGTGCCAGCAGTCGAGAGGAAACTTATAGCAATCAGCCCCAGCATTTT
>TRBJ2-5|TRBD2|TRBV11-2|few
CASSPGTSGGTETQYF
TGTGCCAGCAGCCCCGGGACTAGCGGGGGGACGGAGACCCAGTACTTC
>TRBJ2-1|NA|TRBV7-9|many
CASSLSPLNEQFF
TGTGCCAGCAGCTTATCCCCGTTGAATGAGCAGTTCTTC
>TRBJ2-1|NA|TRBV7-9|many
CASSFGTPGNEQFF
TGTGCCAGCAGCTTCGGGACCCCCGGGAATGAGCAGTTCTTC
>TRBJ2-7|NA|TRBV7-8|many
CASSLVGGGARVYEQYF
TGTGCCAGCAGCTTGGTCGGTGGTGGGGCAAGAGTCTACGAGCAGTACTTC
>TRBJ2-4|NA|TRBV12-3/TRBV12-4|few
CASSPGEGAKNIQYF
TGTGCCAGCAGTCCCGGAGAGGGGGCCAAAAACATTCAGTACTTC
>TRBJ2-7|TRBD2|TRBV6-2/TRBV6-3|few
CASSREDYYEQYF
TGTGCCAGCAGCCGGGAGGATTACTACGAGCAGTACTTC
>TRBJ1-6|NA|TRBV5-4|NA
CASSLAGGLYNSPLHF
TGTGCCAGCAGCTTGGCCGGGGGGCTCTATAATTCACCCCTCCACTTT
>TRBJ1-2|NA|TRBV11-2|many
CASSSPGFDSYTF
TGTGCCAGCAGCTCCCCAGGGTTTGATAGCTACACCTTC
>TRBJ2-7|NA|TRBV25-1|few
CASSGQPREEFEQYF
TGTGCCAGCAGTGGCCAGCCCCGTGAAGAGTTCGAGCAGTACTTC
>TRBJ2-1|TRBD2|TRBV6-2/TRBV6-3|NA
CASSYAVGELAGFSYNEQFF
TGTGCCAGCAGTTATGCAGTCGGGGAACTAGCGGGGTTCTCCTACAATGAGCAGTTCTTC
>TRBJ2-7|TRBD1|TRBV27|once
CANSLGTGTYEQYF
TGTGCCAACAGTCTAGGGACAGGAACCTACGAGCAGTACTTC
>TRBJ2-2|NA|TRBV27|many
CASSFGVGTGELFF
TGTGCCAGCAGTTTCGGGGTCGGCACCGGGGAGCTGTTTTTT
>TRBJ2-7|TRBD1|TRBV28|NA
CASRGGGTGYYEQYF
TGTGCCAGCAGGGGTGGTGGGACAGGGTACTACGAGCAGTACTTC
>TRBJ2-2|NA|TRBV20-1|few
CSARDGVGNTGELFF
TGCAGTGCTAGAGACGGGGTCGGTAACACCGGGGAGCTGTTTTTT
>TRBJ2-7|TRBD1|TRBV6-1|few
CASRPPGQGTYEQYF
TGTGCCAGCAGGCCGCCGGGACAGGGCACCTACGAGCAGTACTTC
>TRBJ1-1|NA|TRBV7-2|many
CASRRGPNTEAFF
TGTGCCAGCAGGCGGGGACCCAACACTGAAGCTTTCTTT